The table lists the clone carrying this T cell receptor (beta chain) with a few counts. Its antigen remains unidentified. This sample stems from a study of molecular identifiers for immune sequencing clone quantification. Study-wide results and limits: The study reportedly detected spiked Jurkat TCR RNA from one cell among about 1.1 million naive cells.

The germline CDR1 and CDR2 sequences are SGHAT and FQDESV (reference sequence). Trimming left V 5 bases short and J 5 bases short, with 19 bases between. This CDR3 is built from 15 residues. Using its own MiXCR run on the PCR reads, TCRdb lists one record per CDR3 protein. Of around 470,000 distinct CDR3 sequences in the sample, 20% to 25% are singletons; the top ten hold under 0.85%. The sequence was collected from a human donor in good health. Some libraries in this study had Jurkat cell RNA spiked in. The specimen sequenced was naive CD8+ T cells from blood, with Jurkat cell RNA spiked in. Subset of the sample: FACS-sorted CD8+CD4-CCR7+CD45RA+ naive T cells. This chain uses TRBV11-1 with TRBJ2-7; weak D call: TRBD1 (6 bases). Here the CDR3 DNA reads TGTGCCAGCAGCCCGAGCAGGGGTCTAGGGGACGAGCAGTACTTC. Translating it yields CASSPSRGLGDEQYF.